Listed below are T cell receptor beta chains from one sample, sequenced in a study of long-term antiretroviral therapy in people with HIV. The data were produced by immunoSEQ multiplex PCR, yet TCRdb's version contains in-frame clones alone and is incomplete. The table has about 36,000 clones, about 80% seen once. The material was unsorted PBMCs, obtained 3.4 years after starting antiretroviral therapy. The receptors here all came from a young man with HIV. Each CDR3 is given with its conserved first and last residue. D genes are given only for firm matches. Clone sizes are given selectively: once, few, many, or a class where the clone is expanded.

cdr3_aa,cdr3_nt,clone_size,j_call,v_call,d_call
CASSLRAGGNNEQFF,TGTGCCAGCAGCTTACGGGCAGGGGGTAATAATGAGCAGTTCTTC,.,TRBJ2-1,TRBV7-2,TRBD1
CSVVPSGSVFGEQFF,TGCAGCGTTGTCCCTAGCGGGAGCGTCTTTGGTGAGCAGTTCTTC,.,TRBJ2-1,TRBV29-1,TRBD2
CASSQGLAGTGELFF,TGTGCCAGTAGTCAGGGACTAGCGGGCACCGGGGAGCTGTTTTTT,.,TRBJ2-2,TRBV19,TRBD2
CASRDRTGGETQYF,TGTGCCAGTAGGGATCGGACAGGGGGAGAGACCCAGTACTTC,.,TRBJ2-5,TRBV19,TRBD1
CASSLQVSNQPQHF,TGTGCCAGCTCATTACAGGTTAGCAATCAGCCCCAGCATTTT,.,TRBJ1-5,TRBV18,.
CASSQGQGLTWQYF,TGCGCCAGCAGCCAAGGACAGGGTTTAACGTGGCAGTACTTC,.,TRBJ2-7,TRBV4-1,TRBD1
CASSLLAGIGPGELFF,TGTGCCAGCAGCCTACTAGCGGGAATCGGTCCCGGGGAGCTGTTTTTT,.,TRBJ2-2,TRBV7-2,TRBD2
CASSPGTGQETQYF,TGTGCCAGCTCCCCCGGGACAGGGCAAGAGACCCAGTACTTC,.,TRBJ2-5,TRBV18,TRBD1
CASSLEGIQGYTF,TGTGCCAGCAGCTTGGAGGGAATACAGGGCTACACCTTC,.,TRBJ1-2,TRBV5-6,.
CASSEYGVGANVLTF,TGCGCCAGCAGTGAGTATGGCGTAGGGGCCAACGTCCTGACTTTC,once,TRBJ2-6,TRBV10-2,.
CASRSGTGYYEQYF,TGTGCCAGCAGGTCCGGGACAGGGTACTACGAGCAGTACTTC,.,TRBJ2-7,TRBV5-6,TRBD1
CASSLEGRRVYF,TGTGCCAGCAGCTTAGAAGGGAGGCGGGTGTACTTC,.,TRBJ2-7,TRBV13,.
CASSPRQSSYEQYF,TGTGCCAGCAGCCCCCGACAGAGCTCCTACGAGCAGTACTTC,.,TRBJ2-7,TRBV9,.
CASSRTVNSNQPQHF,TGTGCCAGCAGTCGGACAGTTAATAGCAATCAGCCCCAGCATTTT,.,TRBJ1-5,TRBV27,.
CASSLLAGASYEQYF,TGTGCCAGCAGCTTGCTAGCGGGGGCCTCCTACGAGCAGTACTTC,few,TRBJ2-7,TRBV7-8,TRBD2
CASSVEAGAYNEQFF,TGTGCCAGCAGCGTAGAAGCGGGGGCATACAATGAGCAGTTCTTC,.,TRBJ2-1,TRBV9,TRBD2
CASSQDSGTANTGELFF,TGCGCCAGCAGCCAAGATTCGGGGACTGCGAACACCGGGGAGCTGTTTTTT,once,TRBJ2-2,TRBV4-3,.
CASSQPGLAYEQYF,TGTGCCAGCAGCCAGCCGGGACTAGCCTACGAGCAGTACTTC,.,TRBJ2-7,TRBV5-6,TRBD2
CASKTSGGSDTIYF,TGTGCCAGCAAGACGTCCGGAGGCTCAGACACCATATATTTT,.,TRBJ1-3,TRBV6-5,.
CASTRQLNQPQHF,TGTGCCAGCACCAGACAGCTCAATCAGCCCCAGCATTTT,few,TRBJ1-5,TRBV6-6,.
CASSFRDSTGTSGRAVYNEQFF,TGCGCCAGCAGCTTCCGGGACAGCACCGGGACTAGCGGGAGGGCGGTATACAATGAGCAGTTCTTC,.,TRBJ2-1,TRBV5-1,TRBD2
CASSPPTSGPETQYF,TGTGCCAGCAGTCCCCCGACTAGCGGCCCAGAGACCCAGTACTTC,.,TRBJ2-5,TRBV28,TRBD2
CASSAGTSGRADTQYF,TGTGCCAGCAGCGCCGGGACTAGCGGGAGGGCAGATACGCAGTATTTT,.,TRBJ2-3,TRBV5-6,TRBD2
CASSIGREGGFDEQFF,TGTGCCAGTAGTATAGGTCGGGAGGGGGGTTTTGATGAGCAGTTCTTC,.,TRBJ2-1,TRBV19,TRBD2
CASSLSGQGLNEQFF,TGTGCCAGCAGTTTATCGGGACAGGGCCTTAATGAGCAGTTCTTC,once,TRBJ2-1,TRBV28,TRBD1
CATFEGQGLGNQPQHF,TGTGCCACCTTCGAAGGCCAGGGGCTGGGCAATCAGCCCCAGCATTTT,.,TRBJ1-5,TRBV10-3,.
CASSVGSSGRTDTQYF,TGTGCCAGCAGCGTAGGATCTAGCGGGAGAACAGATACGCAGTATTTT,.,TRBJ2-3,TRBV9,TRBD2
CASSFEATGELFF,TGTGCCAGCAGTTTTGAGGCTACCGGGGAGCTGTTTTTT,few,TRBJ2-2,TRBV28,.
CAWSGRSPPNEQFF,TGTGCCTGGAGTGGACGGAGCCCTCCCAATGAGCAGTTCTTC,.,TRBJ2-1,TRBV30,.
CASSLHENTEAFF,TGTGCCAGCAGCTTACACGAGAACACTGAAGCTTTCTTT,.,TRBJ1-1,TRBV5-6,.
CASSAQGVFQPQHF,TGTGCCAGCAGTGCGCAGGGGGTATTTCAGCCCCAGCATTTT,.,TRBJ1-5,TRBV6-1,TRBD1
CASSPPPGRSDGYTF,TGTGCCAGCAGCCCCCCCCCAGGTCGGAGCGATGGCTACACCTTC,.,TRBJ1-2,TRBV7-2,.
CASSLGTASNQPQHF,TGCGCCAGCAGCTTAGGGACAGCGAGCAATCAGCCCCAGCATTTT,.,TRBJ1-5,TRBV5-1,TRBD1
CSVLRLGEGGTGELFF,TGCAGCGTTCTCCGGCTGGGGGAGGGGGGCACCGGGGAGCTGTTTTTT,.,TRBJ2-2,TRBV29-1,.
CASSFDLDNEQFF,TGCGCCAGCAGCTTTGACCTCGACAATGAGCAGTTCTTC,.,TRBJ2-1,TRBV5-1,.
CASRGDGTGTSYEQYF,TGTGCCAGCAGGGGGGACGGTACCGGGACTAGCTACGAGCAGTACTTC,.,TRBJ2-7,TRBV28,TRBD2
CASRGPNTEAFF,TGTGCCAGCAGGGGCCCGAACACTGAAGCTTTCTTT,.,TRBJ1-1,TRBV25-1,.
CATAEWGSANQPQHF,TGTGCCACCGCGGAGTGGGGAAGCGCGAATCAGCCCCAGCATTTT,.,TRBJ1-5,TRBV27,.
CASSLGGRVHNEQFF,TGCGCCAGCAGCTTAGGAGGGAGGGTCCACAATGAGCAGTTCTTC,.,TRBJ2-1,TRBV5-1,TRBD2
CASRLGYRSTDTQYF,TGTGCCAGCAGACTAGGCTATAGAAGCACAGATACGCAGTATTTT,once,TRBJ2-3,TRBV27,.
CASTRGDSYEQYF,TGTGCCAGCACCCGGGGGGATAGCTACGAGCAGTACTTC,.,TRBJ2-7,TRBV11-2,TRBD2
CASGDSNQPQHF,TGTGCCAGTGGGGACAGCAATCAGCCCCAGCATTTT,.,TRBJ1-5,TRBV7-2,.
CASSPPGLGNQPQHF,TGTGCCAGCAGCCCTCCGGGACTGGGCAATCAGCCCCAGCATTTT,few,TRBJ1-5,TRBV7-2,.
CASSYQGGGQPQHF,TGTGCCAGCAGTTACCAGGGTGGCGGGCAGCCCCAGCATTTT,.,TRBJ1-5,TRBV6-5,.
CASSYLGQLNQPQHF,TGTGCCAGCAGTTATCTCGGACAGTTAAATCAGCCCCAGCATTTT,once,TRBJ1-5,TRBV6-6,.
CASSPQGASSNQPQHF,TGTGCCAGCTCACCCCAGGGGGCGAGTAGCAATCAGCCCCAGCATTTT,.,TRBJ1-5,TRBV18,TRBD1
CASSPVGSRYGYTF,TGTGCCAGCAGTCCTGTGGGTTCGCGCTATGGCTACACCTTC,few,TRBJ1-2,TRBV27,.
CASRRTGSTGELFF,TGTGCCAGCAGGCGGACAGGGAGCACCGGGGAGCTGTTTTTT,.,TRBJ2-2,TRBV6-5,TRBD1